A single sample gave rise to the 2 T cell receptor beta chains below, sequenced in a study of cytomegalovirus exposure and HLA in healthy donors. A multiplex PCR was run with 60 Vbeta primers and 13 Jbeta primers. Assay used: immunoSEQ multiplex PCR; TCRdb lists only in-frame clones, some missing. Of some 130,000 clones in the sample, approximately 80% were seen once. Sequenced material: PBMCs. The receptor source for this set is a man younger than 45 in good health and CMV-seronegative.

The V call is TRBV18, the J call TRBJ1-4, with D unresolved. The CDR3 is 15 amino acids. Deletions cut 3 bases from V and 5 bases from J, with 13 bases between. CDR1 KGHSH and CDR2 LQKENI come from the germline V gene. CDR3 nucleotides: TGTGCCAGCTCACCTCTCGAAGCGGGCAATGAAAAACTGTTTTTT. Protein: CASSPLEAGNEKLFF.

A few counts support this clone. The chain links TRBV6-5 to TRBJ1-1; possible D gene TRBD1, 5 bases. The CDR3 covers 16 residues. The germline V gene has CDR1 MNHEY and CDR2 SVGAGI. The V gene lost 2 bases and the J gene lost 0 bases, with 13 bases spanning the gap. This chain's CDR3 is CASSYEGRGLNTEAFF. The CDR3 DNA follows: TGTGCCAGCAGTTACGAGGGGAGGGGCTTGAACACTGAAGCTTTCTTT.